This note documents a single T cell receptor (beta chain) sequence. Its antigen is not identified. Germline assignment: CDR1 MNHEY and CDR2 SVGAGI. The CDR3 length is 13 residues. V lost 4 bases to trimming and J lost 1 base, with 7 bases between them. As for treatment: 10-day PBMC culture with coronavirus spike peptide pools or control peptides (ViraFEST assay). The medium had half its volume replaced with fresh IL-2 medium on days 3 and 7. These data are taken from a study of vaccination and CD4 T cells after COVID-19. General study findings and limits: The appearance of a median about 90% of reactive clones in convalescent patients occurred only post-vaccination.

Sequenced with the Oncomine TCR Beta short-read assay was DNA taken from cultured CD4+ T cells. Genomic DNA was taken out of cultured CD4+ T cells by extraction. TCRdb passed the PCR reads through MiXCR, listing each CDR3 protein once. The sample lists under 6,000 distinct CDR3 sequences; 40% were seen once. The source is a human donor who had recovered from COVID-19. The sequenced sample was CD4+ T cells from blood, cultured in vitro. The chain has TRBV6-5 and TRBJ2-5; D is ambiguous. The CDR3 DNA is TGTGCCAGCAGTTTTCTGAGCCAAGAGACCCAGTACTTC. Translation gives CASSFLSQETQYF.